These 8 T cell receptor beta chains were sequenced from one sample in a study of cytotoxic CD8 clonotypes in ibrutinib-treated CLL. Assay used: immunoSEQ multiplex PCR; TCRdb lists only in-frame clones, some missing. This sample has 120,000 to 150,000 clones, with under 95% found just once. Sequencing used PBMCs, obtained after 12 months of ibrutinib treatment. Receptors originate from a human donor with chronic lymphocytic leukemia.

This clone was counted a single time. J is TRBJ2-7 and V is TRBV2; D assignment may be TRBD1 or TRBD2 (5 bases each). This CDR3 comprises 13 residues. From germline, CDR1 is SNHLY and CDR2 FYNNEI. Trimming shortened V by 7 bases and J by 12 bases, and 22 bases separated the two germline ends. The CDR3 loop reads CASMDLMAGSLYF. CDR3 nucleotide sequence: TGTGCCAGCATGGATCTCATGGCAGGGAGTCTGTACTTC.

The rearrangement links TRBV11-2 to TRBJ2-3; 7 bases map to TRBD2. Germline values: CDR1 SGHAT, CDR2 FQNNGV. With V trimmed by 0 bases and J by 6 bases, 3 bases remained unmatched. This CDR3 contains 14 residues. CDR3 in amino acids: CASSLELGGDTQYF. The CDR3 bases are TGTGCCAGCAGCTTAGAACTGGGGGGGGATACGCAGTATTTT.

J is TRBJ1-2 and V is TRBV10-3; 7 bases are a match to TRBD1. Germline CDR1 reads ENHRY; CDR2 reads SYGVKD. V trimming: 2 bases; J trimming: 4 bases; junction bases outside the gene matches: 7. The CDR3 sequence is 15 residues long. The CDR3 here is CAISEQGGLVYGYTF. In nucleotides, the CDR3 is TGTGCCATCAGTGAGCAGGGGGGGCTGGTCTATGGCTACACCTTC.

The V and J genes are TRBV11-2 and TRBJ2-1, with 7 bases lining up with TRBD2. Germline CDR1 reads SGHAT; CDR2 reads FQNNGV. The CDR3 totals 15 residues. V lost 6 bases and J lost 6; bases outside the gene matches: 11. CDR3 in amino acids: CASRAPGLGVNEQFF. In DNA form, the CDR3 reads TGTGCCAGCAGGGCTCCCGGACTAGGGGTCAATGAGCAGTTCTTC.

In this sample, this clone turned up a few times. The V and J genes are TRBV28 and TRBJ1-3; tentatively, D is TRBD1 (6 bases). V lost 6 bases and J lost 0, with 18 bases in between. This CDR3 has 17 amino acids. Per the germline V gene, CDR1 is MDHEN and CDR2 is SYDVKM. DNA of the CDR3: TGTGCCAGCAGCGCGAGAGGGGGAACTCCCTCTGGAAACACCATATATTTT. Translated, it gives CASSARGGTPSGNTIYF.

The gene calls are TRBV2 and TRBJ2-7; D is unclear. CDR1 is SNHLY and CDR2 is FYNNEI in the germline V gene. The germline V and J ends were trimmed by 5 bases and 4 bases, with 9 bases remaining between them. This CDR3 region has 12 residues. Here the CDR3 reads CASSPRSYEQYF. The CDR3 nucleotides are TGTGCCAGCAGTCCTCGATCGTACGAGCAGTACTTC.

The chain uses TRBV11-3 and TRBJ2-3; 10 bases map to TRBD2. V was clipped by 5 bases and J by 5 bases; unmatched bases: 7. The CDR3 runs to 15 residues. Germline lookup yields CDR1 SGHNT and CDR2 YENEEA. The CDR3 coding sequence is TGTGCCAGCAGCGTTGGGACTAGCGTGGGAGATACGCAGTATTTT. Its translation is CASSVGTSVGDTQYF.

The CDR3 region has the DNA TGTGCCAGCAGCCAAGAATCGGCTAGTTCCGAGGGGGAGCTGTTTTTT. As protein: CASSQESASSEGELFF. This rearrangement joins TRBV4-2 to TRBJ2-2; the D is unclear. V lost 0 bases and J 8 bases, leaving 16 bases between the germline ends. The germline V gene has CDR1 LGHNA and CDR2 YNFKEQ. This CDR3 comprises 16 residues.